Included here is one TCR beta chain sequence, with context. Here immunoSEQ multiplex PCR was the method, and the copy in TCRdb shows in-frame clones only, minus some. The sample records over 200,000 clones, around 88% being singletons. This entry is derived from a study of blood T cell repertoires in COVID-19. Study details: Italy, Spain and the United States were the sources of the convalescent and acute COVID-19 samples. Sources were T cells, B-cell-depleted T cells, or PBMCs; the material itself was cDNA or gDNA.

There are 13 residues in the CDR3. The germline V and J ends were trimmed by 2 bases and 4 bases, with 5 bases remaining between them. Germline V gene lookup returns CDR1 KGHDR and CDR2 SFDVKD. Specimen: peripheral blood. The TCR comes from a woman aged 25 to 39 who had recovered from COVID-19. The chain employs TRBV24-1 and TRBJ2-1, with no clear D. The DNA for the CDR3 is TGTGCCACCAGTGATTCAGAATACAATGAGCAGTTCTTC. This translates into CATSDSEYNEQFF.